Shown below are 3 T cell receptor beta chains from a single sample sequenced in a study of T cell responses to AZD1222 COVID-19 vaccine. Assay: immunoSEQ multiplex PCR; the TCRdb copy retains only in-frame clones and omits some. The sample shows 95,000 to 150,000 clones, around 87% of them seen only once. Sequenced here: peripheral blood, sampled on day 0 of AZD1222 vaccination. Every receptor here comes from an adult in good health.

This chain connects TRBV15 to TRBJ1-1; 11 bases align to TRBD1. This CDR3 contains 14 residues. The germline gives CDR1 LNHNV, CDR2 YYDKDF (reference sequence). Germline trimming cut 3 bases from V and 12 bases from J; bases unmatched to any gene: 9. CDR3 sequence: CATSSDGQGAVTFF. The DNA of the CDR3 is TGTGCCACCAGCAGTGATGGACAGGGGGCCGTAACTTTCTTT.

V usage is TRBV5-1 and J usage is TRBJ2-3; TRBD2 aligns across 9 bases. This CDR3 comprises 14 residues. Trimming took 7 bases from V and 9 from J; bases not matched to a gene: 12. Germline lookup yields CDR1 SGHRS and CDR2 YFSETQ. The chain's CDR3 is CASLDGGGADTQYF. In DNA, the CDR3 is TGCGCCAGCTTGGACGGCGGGGGGGCCGACACGCAGTATTTT.

This clone has a single count. The chain couples TRBV7-9 to TRBJ2-7; D call uncertain. With 5 bases removed from V and 0 bases from J, the gap between germline ends came to 17 bases. The V gene's germline CDR1 is SEHNR and CDR2 FQNEAQ (reference sequence). This CDR3 region has 16 residues. CDR3 amino acids: CASSPKVIGNSYEQYF. CDR3 sequence (DNA): TGTGCCAGCAGCCCGAAGGTGATAGGGAACTCCTACGAGCAGTACTTC.